This T cell receptor beta chain comes out of a study of T cell responses to AZD1222 COVID-19 vaccine. General observations from the study: Regions 160-218 and 743-854 held dominance among vaccine-associated CD4 TCRs, which spanned spike. Scientists sampled the repertoires only once the peak T cell response had passed.

Some clones are missing from TCRdb's copy, which holds only in-frame ones; the method was immunoSEQ multiplex PCR. This table has 160,000 or so clones, about 92% appearing once. The CDR3 extends over 17 amino acids. J gave up 8 bases and V 4 bases, and 9 bases lay outside the gene matches. Germline-derived CDR1 and CDR2 are SEHNR and FQNEAQ (reference sequence). Concerning this clone itself: Its antigen is not known.

Sequenced here: peripheral blood, sampled on day 0 of MenACWY control vaccination. V is TRBV7-9 and J is TRBJ2-1, with 15 bases identical to TRBD2. The clonotype comes from an adult in good health. The CDR3 nucleotides are TGTGCCAGCAGCTCCAAAGGTGGGACTAGCGGGAGGTATGAGCAGTTCTTC. Its translation: CASSSKGGTSGRYEQFF.